This T cell receptor (beta chain) was sequenced during a study of cytomegalovirus exposure and HLA in healthy donors. Turning to the study itself: Roughly 80 million unique TCRs from HLA-typed donors made up an early data release. Regarding the study as a whole: Presence/absence analyses treated sequencing depth as roughly uniform across donors. Analysis was performed later, and it showed HLA-associated TCR beta chains to be more clonally expanded than equally common others.

PCR amplification relied on 60 Vbeta primers (plus 13 Jbeta primers). TCRdb's copy holds only in-frame clones and misses some; the assay was immunoSEQ multiplex PCR. The repertoire includes 85,000 to 130,000 clones, 75% of them detected once, and 2.5% to 3% sits in the top ten. Trimming took off 2 bases at V and 3 bases at J, with 7 bases between the two ends. Germline V gene data show CDR1 as ENHRY and CDR2 as SYGVKD. The CDR3 sequence is 13 residues long. Worth noting for this clone: Antigen specificity is unknown.

This receptor was taken from a male donor in good health and CMV-seropositive. The sequenced sample was PBMCs. The rearrangement joins TRBV10-3 to TRBJ1-1; maybe TRBD1 (6 bases). CDR3 residues: CAISEKGDTEAFF. CDR3 coding DNA: TGTGCCATCAGTGAGAAGGGGGACACTGAAGCTTTCTTT.